The subject of this entry is one TCR beta chain. The specificity of this receptor is unknown. The record has no base qualities; no much larger clone is one base away. Its CDR3 holds 16 amino acids, cysteine through phenylalanine. The CDR3 DNA has 48 bases and is translated from base 1. Each collaborating institution followed its own protocols to collect whole blood in K2EDTA tubes. Collaborator samples were shipped for TCRbeta analysis as frozen whole blood, isolated PBMCs, or DNA extracted from either sample type. The immunoSEQ Assay, a bias-controlled multiplex PCR, was used to amplify TCRbeta CDR3 regions from genomic DNA. The published analysis was carried out like this. Within the assay, amplification of reference gene primers was used to estimate how many nucleated cells each sample contained. To quantify the absolute abundance of each unique TCRbeta CDR3 rearrangement, sequence reads were collapsed and filtered. For each sample, productive Simpson clonality was calculated as the square root of Simpson's diversity index over productive rearrangements. The table comes from immuneACCESS by way of TCRdb, which keeps in-frame sequences with V and J called. Part of the clones is missing from these tables; in studies checked, under half for an unresolved V gene and the rest for unknown reasons. V, J and clone size are taken as reported in that table, and D and trimming were inferred from the DNA itself. The sample yields about 74,000 clones; 70% to 90% were counted once. Roughly 1.9% of the sample is in the top ten clones.

This sample was taken from a study of blood T cell repertoires in COVID-19 (dated by TCRdb to 2018 to 2021). In the study overall: Collaborator samples came from the United States, Italy and Spain and covered acute and convalescent phases of COVID-19. The prospective study material was composed of cDNA or gDNA derived from T cells, B-cell-depleted T cells, or PBMCs. Subjects who had been exposed to COVID-19, were actively infected with it, or had recovered from it provided the deeply sampled blood TCRbeta repertoires that made up the dataset. A freely available public database, intended as a resource for researchers studying the immune response to SARS-CoV-2, is where the repertoires were released. Samples came from the ongoing ImmuneRACE study (first 160 participants) plus 1,254 subjects from 6 global collaborators. The sample metadata nearly always contained a de-identified subject ID, COVID-19 status, age in years and sex. Where HLA class I and class II types were available, the types were taken from metadata supplied by the sample provider, not from assay-based typing. Findings and caveats that apply to the study as a whole: The amount of clinical and demographic metadata varied by source and participant and was provided uncurated.

Sequencing was carried out using peripheral blood. The chain was built from TRBV21-1 and TRBJ1-1; the table's D call of TRBD1 was not tested on the DNA. TRBV21-1 is listed as a pseudogene. The receptor's source is an elderly woman with active or convalescent COVID-19. The DNA is as follows: TGTGCCAGCAGCAAAAGGCCTCGACAGACCAACACTGAAGCTTTCTTT. Translated, this gives CASSKRPRQTNTEAFF.